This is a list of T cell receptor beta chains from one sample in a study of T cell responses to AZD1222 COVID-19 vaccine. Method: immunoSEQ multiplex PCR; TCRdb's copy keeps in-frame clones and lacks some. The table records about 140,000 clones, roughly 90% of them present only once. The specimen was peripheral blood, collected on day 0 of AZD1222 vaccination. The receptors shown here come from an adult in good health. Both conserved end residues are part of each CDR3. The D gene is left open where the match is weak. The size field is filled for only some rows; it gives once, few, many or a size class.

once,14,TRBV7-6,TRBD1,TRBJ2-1,TGTGCCAGCAGCGGGCCGGGACAGGGGAATGAGCAGTTCTTC,CASSGPGQGNEQFF
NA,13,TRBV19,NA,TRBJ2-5,TGTGCCAGTAGTATAGGGGGCCAAGAGACCCAGTACTTC,CASSIGGQETQYF
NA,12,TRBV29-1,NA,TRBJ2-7,TGCAGCGTTGAAGAGGGGGCGCGGGAGCAGTACTTC,CSVEEGAREQYF
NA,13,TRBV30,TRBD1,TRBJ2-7,TGTGCCTGGAGTGTAACTCCAGGGGGCGAGCAGTACTTC,CAWSVTPGGEQYF
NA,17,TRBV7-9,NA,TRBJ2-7,TGTGCCAGCAGCTTAAACTTGAGGGGCGTGCGGGTGGACGAGCAGTACTTC,CASSLNLRGVRVDEQYF
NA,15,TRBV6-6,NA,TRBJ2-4,TGTGCCAGCAGTTACTCTGCGGGAGCCAAAAACATTCAGTACTTC,CASSYSAGAKNIQYF
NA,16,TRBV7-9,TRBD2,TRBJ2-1,TGTGCCAGCACCCCGACACTAGCGGGAGCTCTGAATGAGCAGTTCTTC,CASTPTLAGALNEQFF
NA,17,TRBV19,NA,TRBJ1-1,TGTGCCAGTAGTATTCTTAACCGGGACCGCCGGGACACTGAAGCTTTCTTT,CASSILNRDRRDTEAFF
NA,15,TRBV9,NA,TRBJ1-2,TGTGCCAGCAGCGTAGCTCCGGAAAGGGGCAGTGGCTACACCTTC,CASSVAPERGSGYTF
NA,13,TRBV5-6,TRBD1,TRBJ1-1,TGTGCCAGCAGCTTCGGACAGGGGACAAGAGCTTTCTTT,CASSFGQGTRAFF
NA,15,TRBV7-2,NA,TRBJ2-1,TGTGCCAGCAGCTCCGTGCCTAGCGACCCCCTCGGGCAGTTCTTC,CASSSVPSDPLGQFF
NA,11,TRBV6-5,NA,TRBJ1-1,TGTGCCAGCCATGGGGGGACTGAAGCTTTCTTT,CASHGGTEAFF
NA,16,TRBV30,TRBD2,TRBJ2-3,TGTGCCTGGAGTGGGCTAGCGGGAGGGCAATCAGATACGCAGTATTTT,CAWSGLAGGQSDTQYF
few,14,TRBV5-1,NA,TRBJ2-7,TGCGCCAGCAGAAATACCGGGACGGACTACGAGCAGTACTTC,CASRNTGTDYEQYF
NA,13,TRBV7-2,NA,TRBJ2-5,TGTGCCAGCAGCTTGAGATGGGGTGAGACCCAGTACTTC,CASSLRWGETQYF
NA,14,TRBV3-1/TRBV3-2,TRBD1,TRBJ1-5,TGTGCCAGCGGGAGAGGGGGCGCGAGGCAGCCCCAGCATTTT,CASGRGGARQPQHF
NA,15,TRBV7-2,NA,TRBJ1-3,TGTGCCAGCAGCTGGCGACAGGAGACTGGAAACACCATATATTTT,CASSWRQETGNTIYF
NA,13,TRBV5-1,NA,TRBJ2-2,TGCGCCAGCAGCCCCGCGAACACCGGGGAGCTGTTTTTT,CASSPANTGELFF
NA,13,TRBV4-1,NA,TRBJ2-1,TGCGCCAGCAGCCACGAAATCGAGGCTGAGCAGTTCTTC,CASSHEIEAEQFF
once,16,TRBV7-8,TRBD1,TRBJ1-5,TGTGCCAGCAGCCCTAACAGGGGCGGGGGCAATCAGCCCCAGCATTTT,CASSPNRGGGNQPQHF
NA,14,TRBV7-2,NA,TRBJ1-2,TGTGCCAGCAGCTTAGGATGGGGGGAGGGAGGCTACACCTTC,CASSLGWGEGGYTF
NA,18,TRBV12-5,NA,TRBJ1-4,TGTGCTAGTGGAGGGGCGCGGAAAGACACGGCAACTAATGAAAAACTGTTTTTT,CASGGARKDTATNEKLFF
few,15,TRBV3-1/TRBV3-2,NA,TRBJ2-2,TGTGCCAGCAGCCAGCGGCTAGCGAACACCGGGGAGCTGTTTTTT,CASSQRLANTGELFF
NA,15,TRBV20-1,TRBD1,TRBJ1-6,TGCAGTGCTAGTGGGGGAGGGGGCTGGAATTCACCCCTCCACTTT,CSASGGGGWNSPLHF
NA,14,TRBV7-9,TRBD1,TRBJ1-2,TGTGCCAGCAGATCCGACAGGGGCGTCTATGGCTACACCTTC,CASRSDRGVYGYTF
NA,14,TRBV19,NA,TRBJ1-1,TGTGCCAGTAGTATGGGGCGGTTGGGAGCTGAAGCTTTCTTT,CASSMGRLGAEAFF
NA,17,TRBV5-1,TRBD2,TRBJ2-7,TGCGCCAGCAGCTTGGAGACTAGCGGGAGGAGGACCTACGAGCAGTACTTC,CASSLETSGRRTYEQYF
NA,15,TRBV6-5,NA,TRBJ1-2,TGTGCCAGCAGTAGATCCGGGACAAGCCCGACCGGCTACACCTTC,CASSRSGTSPTGYTF
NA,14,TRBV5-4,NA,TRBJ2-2,TGTGCCAGCGCAGGAGGGGAGGTAACCGGGGAGCTGTTTTTT,CASAGGEVTGELFF
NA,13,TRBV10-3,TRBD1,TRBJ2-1,TGTGCCATCATACCTACAGGGGGAGGTGAGCAGTTCTTC,CAIIPTGGGEQFF
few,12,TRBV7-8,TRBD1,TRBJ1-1,TGTGCCAGCAGCCCCGGACAGGGTGAAGCTTTCTTT,CASSPGQGEAFF
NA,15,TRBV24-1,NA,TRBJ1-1,TGTGCCACCAGTGATTTGCAGGGACCCAGCACTGAAGCTTTCTTT,CATSDLQGPSTEAFF
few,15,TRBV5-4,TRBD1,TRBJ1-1,TGTGCCAGCAGCCTACCGGGACAGCTGAACACTGAAGCTTTCTTT,CASSLPGQLNTEAFF
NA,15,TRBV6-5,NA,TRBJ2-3,TGTGCCAGCAGTTACTCTCCGGGAGAGAGCTATACGCAGTATTTT,CASSYSPGESYTQYF
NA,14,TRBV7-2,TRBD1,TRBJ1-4,TGTGCCAGCAGCCTGCAGGGGGTCGGTGAAAAACTGTTTTTT,CASSLQGVGEKLFF
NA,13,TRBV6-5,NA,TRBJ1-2,TGTGCCAGCAGCCGAGGGGACTCGGATGGCTACACCTTC,CASSRGDSDGYTF
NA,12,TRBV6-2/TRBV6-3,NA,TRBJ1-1,TGTGCCAGCAGTTTCCCCGACAGAGTTGCTTTCTTT,CASSFPDRVAFF
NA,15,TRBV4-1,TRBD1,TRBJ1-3,TGCGCCAGCAGCCCTAATACAGGGGCTGGAAACACCATATATTTT,CASSPNTGAGNTIYF
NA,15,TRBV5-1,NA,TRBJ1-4,TGCGCCAGCAGCTTGGATACAGGGTTTGTCGAAAAACTGTTTTTT,CASSLDTGFVEKLFF
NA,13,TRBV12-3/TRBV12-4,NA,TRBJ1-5,TGTGCCAGCAGTTTAATAGGAAATCAGCCCCAGCATTTT,CASSLIGNQPQHF
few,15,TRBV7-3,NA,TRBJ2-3,TGTGCCAGCATGCCTCGCCTACTTAGCACAGATACGCAGTATTTT,CASMPRLLSTDTQYF
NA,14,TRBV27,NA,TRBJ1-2,TGTGCCAGCAGTTACCACGGCGGAAACTATGGCTACACCTTC,CASSYHGGNYGYTF
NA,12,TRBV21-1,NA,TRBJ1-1,TGTGCGGCTGGCGGACAGTACACTGAAGCTTTCTTT,CAAGGQYTEAFF
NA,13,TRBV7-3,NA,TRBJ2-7,TGTGCCAGCAGCAGCCGGGGGACCTACGAGCAGTACTTC,CASSSRGTYEQYF
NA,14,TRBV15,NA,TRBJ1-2,TGTGCCACCAGCAGAGATATCCGCCCCTATGGCTACACCTTC,CATSRDIRPYGYTF
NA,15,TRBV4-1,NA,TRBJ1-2,TGCGCCAGCAGCCAAAACCGCGACAGTAACTATGGCTACACCTTC,CASSQNRDSNYGYTF